This entry lists 30 T cell receptor beta chains sequenced from one sample in a study of T cell responses to AZD1222 COVID-19 vaccine. Produced via immunoSEQ multiplex PCR; TCRdb's table is partial and in-frame only. The profile covers approximately 84,000 clones, with around four fifths appearing a single time and roughly 1.3% taken by the ten largest. Specimen: peripheral blood, collected 28 days after the second AZD1222 dose. Receptor source: an adult who received the AZD1222 COVID-19 vaccine.

The rearrangement uses TRBV7-2 and TRBJ2-1; the match to TRBD2 covers 10 bases. J gave up 14 bases and V 1 base, and 14 bases lay outside the gene matches. The CDR3 sequence is 16 residues long. The germline CDR1 and CDR2 sequences are SGHTA and FQGNSA. CDR3 DNA sequence: TGTGCCAGCAGCTTAGTGGGTGGCGGACTAGCGGTTAATAAGTTCTTC. It is translated as CASSLVGGGLAVNKFF.

The chain combines TRBV27 with TRBJ1-2; D may be TRBD1 (5 bases). Germline CDR1 and CDR2: MNHEY and SMNVEV (reference sequence). The CDR3 is 14 amino acids. Trimming took 3 bases from V and 0 from J, leaving 8 bases between them. This CDR3 reads CASSFTGANYGYTF. The DNA for the CDR3 is TGTGCCAGCAGTTTCACAGGAGCTAACTATGGCTACACCTTC.

The chain couples TRBV7-9 to TRBJ1-4; 9 bases agree with TRBD1. With V trimmed by 5 bases and J by 7 bases, 14 bases remained unmatched. CDR1 is SEHNR, CDR2 FQNEAQ, per germline (reference sequence). This CDR3 is 17 amino acids long. Here the CDR3 reads CASSPGQGEVGGEKLFF. The CDR3 DNA reads TGTGCCAGCAGCCCGGGACAGGGCGAAGTGGGGGGTGAAAAACTGTTTTTT.

The rearrangement uses TRBV3-1 (or the pseudogene TRBV3-2) and TRBJ2-3, with 8 bases identical to TRBD2. CDR3 length: 17 residues. V was pared by 2 bases and J by 5 bases, with 12 bases of the junction left unmatched. CDR1 and CDR2 from the germline V gene are LGHDT and YNNKEL (reference sequence). Here the CDR3 reads CASSQLGTGLGGDTQYF. The CDR3, as DNA: TGTGCCAGCAGCCAACTCGGAACGGGACTAGGGGGAGATACGCAGTATTTT.

The chain couples TRBV27 to TRBJ1-5, with D unresolved. Between the trimmed V and J ends, which lost 7 bases and 4 bases, there was a span of 5 bases. The CDR3 is 11 residues long. Germline V gene lookup returns CDR1 MNHEY and CDR2 SMNVEV (reference sequence). The CDR3 loop reads CASIANQPQHF. The CDR3 DNA follows: TGTGCCAGCATCGCAAATCAGCCCCAGCATTTT.

This clone has only one observation. The genes are TRBV4-2 and TRBJ2-7, with 10 positions matching TRBD1. The V segment lost 4 bases and the J segment 5 bases; nucleotides outside the gene matches: 11. Germline CDR1 and CDR2: LGHNA and YNFKEQ. The CDR3 extends over 16 amino acids. CDR3 sequence: CASSRASGTGVNEQYF. CDR3 nucleotides: TGTGCCAGCAGCCGAGCCTCCGGGACAGGGGTAAACGAGCAGTACTTC.

The chain couples TRBV24-1 to TRBJ1-2, with D unresolved. The germline CDR1 and CDR2 sequences are KGHDR and SFDVKD. The V end was cut by 7 bases, the J end by 6 bases, with 20 bases between. CDR3 length equals 15 residues. The DNA for the CDR3 is TGTGCCACCAGAATTCCCCCCCGTGGGTGTCATGGCTACACCTTC. It encodes CATRIPPRGCHGYTF.

The chain joins TRBV7-2 to TRBJ1-4, with D hard to call. The CDR3 spans 14 residues. Germline values: CDR1 SGHTA, CDR2 FQGNSA. The V and J ends lost 4 bases and 3 bases respectively, with 9 bases between them. The CDR3 region is CASSSLAPNEKLFF. For the CDR3, the DNA is TGTGCCAGCAGCTCTCTAGCCCCTAATGAAAAACTGTTTTTT.

The chain uses TRBV5-6 and TRBJ1-2; no firm D call. Germline values: CDR1 SGHDT, CDR2 YYEEEE. V was pared by 2 bases and J by 7 bases, with 9 bases between. The CDR3 has 12 residues. CDR3 DNA: TGTGCCAGCAGCTTCATGGGGTTTGGCTACACCTTC. Protein: CASSFMGFGYTF.

This chain joins TRBV6-5 and TRBJ2-5, with TRBD2 matching over 11 bases. The CDR3 spans 15 residues. Trimming cost V 5 bases and J 6 bases; bases outside gene matches: 8. Germline CDR1 reads MNHEY; CDR2 reads SVGAGI. The DNA for the CDR3 is TGTGCCAGCAGTCAGACTAGCGGGATTGGGAAGACCCAGTACTTC. The encoded protein is CASSQTSGIGKTQYF.

V and J are TRBV6-4 and TRBJ2-3, with 8 bases lining up with TRBD2. The V and J ends lost 0 bases and 4 bases, in that order; junction bases with no gene match: 0. This CDR3 comprises 14 residues. Germline CDR1 is MRHNA and CDR2 is SNTAGT. CDR3 sequence: CASSDSAGADTQYF. CDR3 nucleotide sequence: TGTGCCAGCAGTGACTCAGCGGGAGCAGATACGCAGTATTTT.

The rearrangement links TRBV19 to TRBJ2-5, with D unresolved. The V gene's germline CDR1 is LNHDA and CDR2 SQIVND (reference sequence). The CDR3 consists of 13 residues. The V end was cut by 6 bases, the J end by 1 base, with 9 bases between. CDR3 residues: CASSQNIQETQYF. CDR3 sequence (DNA): TGTGCCAGTAGCCAGAATATCCAAGAGACCCAGTACTTC.

This clone appeared a few times. The rearrangement joins TRBV7-9 to TRBJ1-5; no clear D. Between the trimmed V and J ends, which lost 3 bases and 3 bases, there was a span of 12 bases. The CDR3 loop spans 15 amino acids. The germline gives CDR1 SEHNR, CDR2 FQNEAQ (reference sequence). CDR3 DNA: TGTGCCAGCAGCTTCGGCACAGCCAACAATCAGCCCCAGCATTTT. Translated: CASSFGTANNQPQHF. The full variable domain, completed using reference TRBV7-9 and TRBJ1-5, is DTGVSQNPRHKITKRGQNVTFRCDPISEHNRLYWYRQTLGQGPEFLTYFQNEAQLEKSRLLSDRFSAERPKGSFSTLEIQRTEQGDSAMYLCASSFGTANNQPQHFGDGTRLSIL.

V usage is TRBV3-1 (or the pseudogene TRBV3-2) and J usage is TRBJ1-6, with D perhaps matching TRBD1 (6 bases). In germline, CDR1 is LGHDT, CDR2 YNNKEL (reference sequence). The CDR3 runs 16 residues. V was pared by 3 bases and J by 5 bases, with 14 bases between. CDR3 residues: CASSQSIAGDNSPLHF. Here the CDR3 DNA reads TGTGCCAGCAGCCAGTCGATTGCAGGGGATAATTCACCCCTCCACTTT.

The chain employs TRBV10-3 and TRBJ2-7; tentatively, D is TRBD1 or TRBD2 (5 bases each). The ends were cut back, 10 bases at V and 7 bases at J, with 17 bases in the middle. CDR3 length equals 12 residues. Germline V gives CDR1 ENHRY, CDR2 SYGVKD. In nucleotides, the CDR3 is TGTGCCACCGGGACGGGCTTGGGGGAGCAGTACTTC. Its protein product is CATGTGLGEQYF.

The chain links TRBV4-2 to TRBJ2-5; 8 nucleotides line up with TRBD1. CDR1 and CDR2 (germline): LGHNA, YNFKEQ. This CDR3 has 14 residues. With V trimmed by 2 bases and J by 4 bases, 3 bases remained unmatched. The CDR3 DNA is TGTGCCAGCAGCCAAACCGGGACAGGAGAGACCCAGTACTTC. Its protein is CASSQTGTGETQYF.

This clone has only a few counts. This rearrangement joins TRBV30 to TRBJ1-2; 8 bases are shared with TRBD1. The germline V gene has CDR1 GTSNPN and CDR2 SVGIG (reference sequence). Trimming removed 5 bases from V and 8 bases from J; junction bases left unmatched: 7. This CDR3 is built from 12 residues. Here the CDR3 DNA reads TGTGCCTGGGGCACAGGGGGTCGAGGCTACACCTTC. Its protein product is CAWGTGGRGYTF.

The chain has TRBV7-2 and TRBJ1-2; 7 bases fit TRBD1. The V segment lost 5 bases and the J segment 5 bases; nucleotides outside the gene matches: 14. This CDR3 is 16 amino acids long. The germline V gene encodes CDR1 SGHTA and CDR2 FQGNSA. The CDR3 DNA sequence: TGTGCCAGCAGCCGCCCTGGACAGGTTACCTTGTATGGCTACACCTTC. Protein sequence: CASSRPGQVTLYGYTF.

The V gene is TRBV9, the J gene TRBJ1-1; D perhaps matches TRBD1 (6 bases). The germline V and J ends were trimmed by 4 bases and 2 bases, with 15 bases remaining between them. The CDR3 has 15 residues. CDR1 and CDR2 from the germline V gene are SGDLS and YYNGEE. The CDR3, as DNA: TGTGCCAGCAGCATCCTAGGGGGGGCTAACACTGAAGCTTTCTTT. It yields the protein CASSILGGANTEAFF. Full variable domain (remainder filled in from reference TRBV9 and TRBJ1-1): DSGVTQTPKHLITATGQRVTLRCSPRSGDLSVYWYQQSLDQGLQFLIQYYNGEERAKGNILERFSAQQFPDLHSELNLSSLELGDSALYFCASSILGGANTEAFFGQGTRLTVV.

The chain has TRBV2 and TRBJ2-2; 7 nucleotides agree with TRBD1. The V segment lost 6 bases and the J segment 2 bases; nucleotides outside the gene matches: 6. The germline V gene encodes CDR1 SNHLY and CDR2 FYNNEI. This CDR3 contains 15 residues. The CDR3 loop is CASRVDRDNTGELFF. The CDR3, as DNA: TGTGCCAGCAGGGTCGACAGGGATAACACCGGGGAGCTGTTTTTT.

This chain links TRBV11-1 with TRBJ1-1; possibly TRBD1 for D (5 bases). CDR1 is SGHAT and CDR2 is FQDESV in the germline V gene (reference sequence). The CDR3 runs 14 residues. Trimming removed 4 bases from V and 6 bases from J, with 15 bases in between. Here the CDR3 reads CASSYGAEGAEAFF. CDR3 nucleotides: TGTGCCAGCAGCTATGGGGCTGAGGGAGCTGAAGCTTTCTTT.

The V gene is TRBV7-2, the J gene TRBJ2-1, with no clear D. The CDR3 length is 15 residues. The germline V gene encodes CDR1 SGHTA and CDR2 FQGNSA. V gave up 1 base and J gave up 3 bases, with 10 bases separating them. CDR3 sequence reads: CASSLVGPIYNEQFF. The CDR3 DNA reads TGTGCCAGCAGCTTAGTCGGTCCAATCTACAATGAGCAGTTCTTC.

The V call is TRBV28, the J call TRBJ1-2; tentatively, D is TRBD1 (6 bases). Trimming left V 5 bases short and J 5 bases short, with 18 bases between. CDR3 length: 15 residues. Per germline, CDR1 MDHEN and CDR2 SYDVKM. The CDR3 region is CASSLSQGNLYGYTF. CDR3 nucleotides: TGTGCCAGCAGTCTCTCCCAGGGGAACCTTTATGGCTACACCTTC.

The chain recombines TRBV2 with TRBJ1-1, with no clear D. V was trimmed by 8 bases and J by 0 bases, leaving 10 bases between them. Germline V CDR1 and CDR2: SNHLY, FYNNEI. The CDR3 extends over 13 amino acids. The CDR3 bases are TGTGCCAGCCAAGGACTGATGAACACTGAAGCTTTCTTT. Translating it yields CASQGLMNTEAFF. The full variable domain, its missing parts supplied by reference TRBV2 and TRBJ1-1, is EPEVTQTPSHQVTQMGQEVILRCVPISNHLYFYWYRQILGQKVEFLVSFYNNEISEKSEIFDDQFSVERPDGSNFTLKIRSTKLEDSAMYFCASQGLMNTEAFFGQGTRLTVV.

V is TRBV27 and J is TRBJ1-2; no clear D gene. V was shortened by 5 bases and J by 5 bases, with 15 bases between the two germline ends. Germline loops: CDR1 MNHEY, CDR2 SMNVEV (reference sequence). The CDR3 is 14 residues long. CDR3 sequence reads: CASSPRDLGYGYTF. Written as DNA, the CDR3 is TGTGCCAGCAGTCCCCGGGATCTAGGGTATGGCTACACCTTC.

This clone was seen once. This sequence joins TRBV30 and TRBJ1-6; TRBD1 might be the D (6 bases). The germline V and J ends were trimmed by 1 base and 5 bases, with 6 bases remaining between them. CDR3 size: 13 residues. Germline assignment: CDR1 GTSNPN and CDR2 SVGIG (reference sequence). The CDR3 region is CAWSGQDNSPLHF. In DNA form, the CDR3 reads TGTGCCTGGAGTGGACAGGATAATTCACCCCTCCACTTT.

The chain recombines TRBV27 with TRBJ2-1; 8 nucleotides match TRBD1. J lost 8 bases, V lost 4 bases, and 10 bases had no gene match. Germline loops: CDR1 MNHEY, CDR2 SMNVEV (reference sequence). There are 15 residues in the CDR3. The chain's CDR3 is CASSSRDRTNDEQFF. The CDR3 bases are TGTGCCAGCAGTTCCCGGGACAGGACTAACGATGAGCAGTTCTTC.

The chain carries TRBV6-5 and TRBJ1-6; TRBD1 agrees at 11 bases. This CDR3 region has 15 residues. Germline V gene sequence: CDR1 MNHEY, CDR2 SVGAGI. J was trimmed by 8 bases and V by 7 bases; bases with no gene match: 7. The CDR3 bases are TGTGCCAGCAAGGAACGGACAGGGGGCTATTCACCCCTCCACTTT. This sequence encodes CASKERTGGYSPLHF.

On this clone itself: Other nucleotide sequences from this sample produce the same CDR3. This sequence joins TRBV6-5 and TRBJ1-3, with D maybe TRBD1 (6 bases). With 6 bases removed from V and 4 bases from J, the gap between germline ends came to 10 bases. The CDR3 loop spans 13 amino acids. Germline V gene data show CDR1 as MNHEY and CDR2 as SVGAGI. Here the CDR3 DNA reads TGTGCCAGCAGAGATACAGGGGGAAACACCATATATTTT. Translating it yields CASRDTGGNTIYF.

The chain has TRBV30 and TRBJ2-7; unclear D gene. The CDR3 has 11 amino acids. Per germline, CDR1 GTSNPN and CDR2 SVGIG (reference sequence). V lost 3 bases, J lost 2 bases, and 5 bases lay in between. The chain's CDR3 is CAWSRTYEQYF. CDR3 sequence (DNA): TGTGCCTGGAGCAGGACCTACGAGCAGTACTTC. The whole variable domain, filled in from reference TRBV30 and TRBJ2-7, reads SQTIHQWPATLVQPVGSPLSLECTVEGTSNPNLYWYRQAAGRGLQLLFYSVGIGQISSEVPQNLSASRPQDRQFILSSKKLLLSDSGFYLCAWSRTYEQYFGPGTRLTVT.